This T cell receptor beta chain was found in a study of technical replicates of blood from several donors. The assay was immunoSEQ multiplex PCR, and TCRdb's table has in-frame clones only and misses some. Of tens of thousands of clones in the sample, roughly 94% were seen once. This CDR3 spans 15 amino acids. Germline V gene data show CDR1 as MDHEN and CDR2 as SYDVKM. The V and J ends lost 4 bases and 4 bases, in that order; junction bases with no gene match: 8. Sequencing input: T cells isolated from PBMCs. The sequence was collected from a human donor in good health. The gene calls are TRBV28 and TRBJ2-7; TRBD1 matches 9 bases. The CDR3 DNA reads as TGTGCCAGCAGTTCATGGGACAGGGAACTTTACGAGCAGTACTTC. Translation: CASSSWDRELYEQYF.